A single sample gave rise to the 22 T cell receptor beta chains below, sequenced in a study of blood T cells in healthy people across ages. A second PCR, run for about 6 to 12 cycles, used a sample-barcoded 5' primer plus a J-beta primer mix. TCRdb reanalysed the 5' RACE reads using MiXCR and keeps one entry per CDR3 protein. This sample has 550,000 to 800,000 distinct CDR3 sequences; around 21% occur once, and the top ten carry roughly 3.6%. Sequenced sample: blood. These receptors came from a man aged 65-85 years in good health.

This clonotype has just a few counts. The rearrangement uses TRBV7-2 and TRBJ2-1; D is perhaps TRBD1 or TRBD2 (5 bases each). The germline CDR1 and CDR2 sequences are SGHTA and FQGNSA. The CDR3 runs 16 residues. With 6 bases removed from V and 3 bases from J, the gap between germline ends came to 18 bases. This chain's CDR3 is CASRPPGTPLYNEQFF. In nucleotides, the CDR3 is TGTGCCAGCAGGCCCCCGGGGACGCCCCTCTACAATGAGCAGTTCTTC. Full variable domain (remainder filled in from reference TRBV7-2 and TRBJ2-1): GAGVSQSPSNKVTEKGKDVELRCDPISGHTALYWYRQSLGQGLEFLIYFQGNSAPDKSGLPSDRFSAERTGGSVSTLTIQRTQQEDSAVYLCASRPPGTPLYNEQFFGPGTRLTVL.

This clonotype was counted ten times or more. This sequence joins TRBV2 and TRBJ2-1, with a possible D match to TRBD1 (7 bases). V gave up 4 bases and J gave up 0 bases, with 22 bases separating them. Germline assignment: CDR1 SNHLY and CDR2 FYNNEI. CDR3 length equals 19 residues. CDR3 residues: CASSAPTGPRGSSYNEQFF. As DNA, the CDR3 is TGTGCCAGCAGTGCGCCGACAGGGCCCCGGGGGAGCTCCTACAATGAGCAGTTCTTC.

This clonotype was seen only a few times. V is TRBV5-1 and J is TRBJ2-3; 8 bases are a match to TRBD2. Germline CDR1 reads SGHRS; CDR2 reads YFSETQ. Trimming took 4 bases from V and 5 from J; bases not matched to a gene: 12. The CDR3 sequence is 16 residues long. As DNA, the CDR3 is TGCGCCAGCAGCCTCGACTTCACCGGGAGGGTAGATACGCAGTATTTT. It encodes CASSLDFTGRVDTQYF.

This clonotype was observed a few times. V is TRBV29-1 and J is TRBJ2-2, with TRBD1 as a possible D gene (6 bases). Germline CDR1 reads SQVTM; CDR2 reads ANQGSEA. V lost 7 bases, J lost 1 base, and 10 bases lay in between. CDR3 length equals 13 residues. The CDR3 loop is CSDLDRNTGELFF. DNA for the CDR3: TGCAGCGACCTGGACAGGAACACCGGGGAGCTGTTTTTT.

This clonotype was counted only a few times. The chain has TRBV20-1 and TRBJ2-7; no clear D. With 0 bases removed from V and 3 bases from J, the gap between germline ends came to 15 bases. The CDR3 loop spans 15 amino acids. Germline CDR1 reads DFQATT; CDR2 reads SNEGSKA (reference sequence). CDR3 sequence (DNA): TGCAGTGCTAGAGACCCCACTCATTCTATCTACGAGCAGTACTTC. Translation: CSARDPTHSIYEQYF.

The table lists this clonotype with a few counts. The chain uses TRBV3-1 and TRBJ2-1; 11 bases align to TRBD2. CDR1 and CDR2 from the germline V gene are LGHDT and YNNKEL (reference sequence). The CDR3 consists of 16 residues. V shed 4 bases, J shed 7 bases, and the junction held 9 bases outside the gene matches. The chain's CDR3 is CASSRLAGGRGNEQFF. Written as DNA, the CDR3 is TGTGCCAGCAGCCGATTAGCGGGAGGGAGGGGGAATGAGCAGTTCTTC.

V and J are TRBV3-1 and TRBJ2-5; weak D call: TRBD1 (6 bases). In germline, CDR1 is LGHDT, CDR2 YNNKEL (reference sequence). V gave up 4 bases and J gave up 2 bases, with 17 bases separating them. The CDR3 is 16 amino acids. For the CDR3, the DNA is TGTGCCAGCAGCCGATTGACCGGGACACCGCAAGAGACCCAGTACTTC. Translation gives CASSRLTGTPQETQYF.

The CDR3 DNA reads as TGTGCTAGTGGTCGTGGTCCGAATAATGAGCAGTTCTTC. This encodes CASGRGPNNEQFF. V and J are TRBV12-5 and TRBJ2-1, with unresolved D. The CDR3 is made up of 13 amino acids. Germline-derived CDR1 and CDR2 are LGHNT and FRNRAP. Trimming shortened V by 5 bases and J by 7 bases, and 12 bases separated the two germline ends.

This clonotype was seen more than once but under ten times. The chain links TRBV5-1 to TRBJ2-1; D is unclear. Germline-derived CDR1 and CDR2 are SGHRS and YFSETQ. Trimming took 4 bases from V and 8 from J, leaving 19 bases between them. The CDR3 loop spans 15 amino acids. The CDR3: CASSPGDSDGDEQFF. DNA of the CDR3: TGCGCCAGCAGCCCCGGTGACTCTGATGGAGATGAGCAGTTCTTC.

This sequence joins TRBV12-3 or TRBV12-4 and TRBJ2-5; unclear D gene. Deletions cut 3 bases from V and 1 base from J, with 12 bases between. The CDR3 has 15 residues. This chain's CDR3 is CASSFKQIIQETQYF. In DNA form, the CDR3 reads TGTGCCAGCAGTTTTAAACAGATAATCCAAGAGACCCAGTACTTC.

This clonotype was counted only a few times. The rearrangement joins TRBV6-4 to TRBJ2-3; 7 nucleotides line up with TRBD1. Germline CDR1 reads MRHNA; CDR2 reads SNTAGT. The CDR3 contains 12 residues. The ends lost 3 bases at V and 12 bases at J; junction bases unmatched: 6. The CDR3 DNA reads as TGTGCCAGCAGTGAGATAGGGGGCTACCAGTATTTT. Its translation: CASSEIGGYQYF.

This sequence joins TRBV5-1 and TRBJ2-7; 8 nucleotides agree with TRBD2. From germline, CDR1 is SGHRS and CDR2 YFSETQ. This CDR3 has 15 residues. The J segment lost 2 bases and the V segment lost 3 bases, leaving 7 bases of the junction unmatched. CDR3 residues: CASSSYSGVTYEQYF. As DNA, the CDR3 is TGCGCCAGCAGCTCCTATAGCGGGGTAACCTACGAGCAGTACTTC.

V usage is TRBV7-2 and J usage is TRBJ2-3; 11 bases agree with TRBD2. The CDR3 sequence is 18 residues long. Germline V gives CDR1 SGHTA, CDR2 FQGNSA. Losses at the gene ends were 1 base for V and 0 bases for J; bases not matched to a gene: 6. The CDR3 protein is CASSLVLAGATSTDTQYF. Here the CDR3 DNA reads TGTGCCAGCAGCTTAGTACTAGCGGGAGCCACTAGCACAGATACGCAGTATTTT.

This clonotype was observed a few times. The chain links TRBV15 to TRBJ2-5; D is ambiguous. CDR1 is LNHNV, CDR2 YYDKDF, per germline (reference sequence). V lost 0 bases and J 5 bases, leaving 13 bases between the germline ends. The CDR3 has 15 amino acids. CDR3 nucleotide sequence: TGTGCCACCAGCAGAGATGGGATCTCTGGGGAGACCCAGTACTTC. Translated: CATSRDGISGETQYF. The variable domain in full, completed from reference TRBV15 and TRBJ2-5, reads DAMVIQNPRYQVTQFGKPVTLSCSQTLNHNVMYWYQQKSSQAPKLLFHYYDKDFNNEADTPDNFQSRRPNTSFCFLDIRSPGLGDTAMYLCATSRDGISGETQYFGPGTRLLVL.

This clonotype was recorded a few times. The rearrangement joins TRBV20-1 to TRBJ2-5; 8 positions agree with TRBD2. The CDR3 runs 17 residues. After removal of 1 base from V and 2 bases from J, the junction contained 12 bases not matched to a gene. Germline V lookup: CDR1 DFQATT, CDR2 SNEGSKA (reference sequence). CDR3 protein: CSARGPGAGAGQETQYF. The CDR3 region has the DNA TGCAGTGCTAGAGGTCCCGGAGCGGGAGCGGGTCAAGAGACCCAGTACTTC.

This clonotype was counted only a few times. V gene TRBV20-1 combines with J gene TRBJ2-6; D gene uncertain. The V and J ends lost 3 bases and 8 bases respectively, with 14 bases between them. The germline V gene has CDR1 DFQATT and CDR2 SNEGSKA (reference sequence). CDR3 length equals 14 residues. DNA for the CDR3: TGCAGTGCTAGTCCTATGGGTTCGACCAACGTCCTGACTTTC. It encodes CSASPMGSTNVLTF.

The chain recombines TRBV20-1 with TRBJ2-3; D is undetermined. Trimming pared 7 bases from V and 0 bases from J, leaving 11 bases between. Looked up from germline, CDR1 is DFQATT and CDR2 is SNEGSKA (reference sequence). The CDR3 totals 13 residues. CDR3 residues: CSVPRGSTDTQYF. CDR3 nucleotide sequence: TGCAGTGTACCACGTGGCAGCACAGATACGCAGTATTTT.

This clonotype turned up a few times. V gene TRBV29-1 combines with J gene TRBJ2-1; D unresolved. Germline V CDR1 and CDR2: SQVTM, ANQGSEA. CDR3 size: 14 residues. Trimming left V 2 bases short and J 0 bases short, with 8 bases between. In nucleotides, the CDR3 is TGCAGCGTTGAAACAGCGAGCTCCTACAATGAGCAGTTCTTC. Translated, it gives CSVETASSYNEQFF.

The CDR3 nucleotides are TGCGCCAGCAGCTTGGTCGGAGAAGATACGCAGTATTTT. The encoded protein is CASSLVGEDTQYF. V gene TRBV5-1 combines with J gene TRBJ2-3; no reliable D call. V was cut by 0 bases and J by 5 bases, with 7 bases left in between. This CDR3 has 13 amino acids. Per the germline V gene, CDR1 is SGHRS and CDR2 is YFSETQ.

The sample holds a few counts of this clonotype. V and J are TRBV29-1 and TRBJ2-7; no definite D call. The CDR3 totals 12 residues. With 5 bases removed from V and 0 bases from J, the gap between germline ends came to 8 bases. Germline-derived CDR1 and CDR2 are SQVTM and ANQGSEA. CDR3 sequence reads: CSVYSDSYEQYF. The DNA for the CDR3 is TGCAGCGTTTACAGCGACTCCTACGAGCAGTACTTC.

The rearrangement uses TRBV4-1 and TRBJ2-7, with TRBD2 identical over 8 bases. The germline V gene has CDR1 MGHRA and CDR2 YSYEKL. This CDR3 region has 18 residues. The V and J ends lost 3 bases and 1 base, in that order; junction bases with no gene match: 14. CDR3: CASSHPAGVNLGSYEQYF. CDR3 nucleotide sequence: TGCGCCAGCAGCCACCCAGCGGGAGTCAATCTTGGTTCCTACGAGCAGTACTTC.

This clonotype was seen at least ten times. The CDR3 DNA follows: TGTGCCAGCAGCCCGAGCGGGAGAGGGGAGACCCAGTACTTC. Protein product: CASSPSGRGETQYF. The chain has TRBV3-1 and TRBJ2-5, with 8 bases matching TRBD2. CDR1 and CDR2 (germline): LGHDT, YNNKEL (reference sequence). With 4 bases clipped from V and 5 bases from J, the junction kept 6 bases outside the gene matches. The CDR3 spans 14 residues.